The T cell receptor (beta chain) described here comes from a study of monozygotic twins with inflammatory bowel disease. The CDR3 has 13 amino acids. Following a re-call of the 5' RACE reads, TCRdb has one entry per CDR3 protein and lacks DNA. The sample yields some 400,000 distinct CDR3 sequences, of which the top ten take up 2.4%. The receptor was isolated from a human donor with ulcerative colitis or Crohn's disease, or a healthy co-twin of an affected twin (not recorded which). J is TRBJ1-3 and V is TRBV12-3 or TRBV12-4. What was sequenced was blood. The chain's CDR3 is CATDRSSGNTIYF.